These T cell receptor beta chains were read from a single sample in a study of blood T cells in healthy people across ages. TCRdb passed the 5' RACE reads through MiXCR, listing each CDR3 protein once. The data hold roughly 800,000 distinct CDR3 sequences, with roughly 50% observed a single time. Sequenced sample: blood. These receptors came from an older man in good health. CDR3s include the opening cysteine and the closing phenylalanine or tryptophan.

cdr3_aa j_call cdr3_length v_call
CASSVRRKGNEQFF TRBJ2-1 14 TRBV6-2/TRBV6-3
CASSLRQADGYTF TRBJ1-2 13 TRBV12-3/TRBV12-4
CASSPQGVRMNTEAFF TRBJ1-1 16 TRBV7-2
CASSPPGRSIQYF TRBJ2-4 13 TRBV28
CASTPSGGYEKLFF TRBJ1-4 14 TRBV27
CASSLTGPRYEQYF - 14 TRBV12-3/TRBV12-4
CASSSTSGSVKETQYF TRBJ2-5 16 TRBV5-6
CASSPDPGRWYNEQFF TRBJ2-1 16 TRBV12-3/TRBV12-4
CSLGRPVEFF TRBJ2-1 10 TRBV20-1
CASSLDGLAGAEQFF TRBJ2-1 15 TRBV18
CSVERTRPSGNTIYF TRBJ1-3 15 TRBV29-1
CASSLALYNEQFF TRBJ2-1 13 TRBV5-1
CAWSDRETQYF TRBJ2-5 11 TRBV30
CASSPPDIPRSYERYF TRBJ2-4 16 TRBV4-1
CASSSLPGTGELFF TRBJ2-2 14 TRBV28